What follows describes a single T cell receptor beta chain. Study processing details: Amplification from reference gene primers served as the basis for estimated nucleated cell counts. Only in-frame clones appear in the TCRdb table, and some are missing; sequencing was by immunoSEQ multiplex PCR. V and J calls and clone size come straight from that table; D and trimming were deduced from the DNA. Of hundreds of thousands of clones in the sample, roughly 89% were seen once. The data belong to a study of blood T cell repertoires in COVID-19. Study information: PBMCs, B-cell-depleted T cells, or T cells were the source of the cDNA or gDNA that made up the material.

Germline V CDR1 and CDR2: KGHSH, LQKENI. This CDR3 comprises 13 residues. The ends were cut back, 4 bases at V and 3 bases at J, with 7 bases in the middle. This clonotype was obtained from a woman in her 30s who had recovered from COVID-19. Sequencing was carried out using PBMCs or T cells enriched from blood (not recorded which). The genes are TRBV18 and TRBJ1-3; no reliable D call. CDR3 nucleotide sequence: TGTGCCAGCTCACGCGGGGATGGAAACACCATATATTTT. Translation: CASSRGDGNTIYF.